The 18 T cell receptor beta chains listed next were all sequenced from one sample in a study of T cells in Graves' hyperthyroidism and ophthalmopathy. The source material, RNA transcripts, was used to amplify TCR beta CDR3 regions. The HTBI set primed first-round TCR CDR3 RT-PCR. Via MiXCR, TCRdb re-called the multiplex PCR reads, giving one row per CDR3 protein. The sample lists about 400,000 distinct CDR3 sequences, approximately 25% occurring once. Sequencing was done on a sample of blood. The source is a man in his forties or fifties with Graves' hyperthyroidism.

This clonotype was recorded a few times. The chain carries TRBV5-1 and TRBJ1-6; no clear D. Germline V CDR1 and CDR2: SGHRS, YFSETQ. V lost 4 bases and J lost 3, with 11 bases in between. This CDR3 region has 15 residues. As DNA, the CDR3 is TGCGCCAGCAGCCCCGACGGACGCTATAATTCACCCCTCCACTTT. Translation gives CASSPDGRYNSPLHF.

This clonotype occurred many times. This chain links TRBV29-1 with TRBJ2-2; no clear D gene. The CDR3 sequence is 16 residues long. Deletions cut 4 bases from V and 4 bases from J, with 19 bases between. The germline CDR1 and CDR2 sequences are SQVTM and ANQGSEA. The DNA of the CDR3 is TGCAGCGTTGGGCTCGGCGGCTCTTCAGTCACCGGGGAGCTGTTTTTT. Protein product: CSVGLGGSSVTGELFF.

In its sample, this clonotype was seen a few times. This sequence joins TRBV20-1 and TRBJ2-3; the match to TRBD2 covers 10 bases. The CDR3 is 15 residues long. Germline V gene sequence: CDR1 DFQATT, CDR2 SNEGSKA (reference sequence). Trimming at V came to 3 bases and at J to 6 bases, leaving 9 bases not matched to a gene. Written as DNA, the CDR3 is TGCAGTGCTAGCCCGGCTAGCGGGGGCTTGGATACGCAGTATTTT. This sequence encodes CSASPASGGLDTQYF.

The sample holds a few counts of this clonotype. A read error may account for a junction end that differs from germline. This chain links TRBV11-2 with TRBJ2-5; 8 positions agree with TRBD2. This CDR3 spans 17 amino acids. Germline V gene data show CDR1 as SGHAT and CDR2 as FQNNGV. The CDR3 bases are TGTGCCAGCAGCTTAGATGCGGGCGGGAGGTACCAGGAGACCCAGTACTTC. The encoded protein is CASSLDAGGRYQETQYF. The whole variable domain, filled in from reference TRBV11-2 and TRBJ2-5, reads EAGVAQSPRYKIIEKRQSVAFWCNPISGHATLYWYQQILGQGPKLLIQFQNNGVVDDSQLPKDRFSAERLKGVDSTLKIQPAKLEDSAVYLCASSLDAGGRYQETQYFGPGTRLLVL.

This clonotype was seen only a few times. This rearrangement joins TRBV6-6 to TRBJ1-5, with no clear D. The germline CDR1 and CDR2 sequences are MNHNY and SVGAGI (reference sequence). Trimming took off 0 bases at V and 3 bases at J, with 9 bases between the two ends. CDR3 length: 15 residues. For the CDR3, the DNA is TGTGCCAGCAGTTACTCAGGGAACCTCAATCAGCCCCAGCATTTT. This codes for CASSYSGNLNQPQHF.

The rearrangement joins TRBV4-1 to TRBJ2-5; the match to TRBD2 covers 9 bases. This CDR3 comprises 13 residues. V shed 1 base and J 11 bases; nucleotides not matched to a gene: 5. Germline V lookup: CDR1 MGHRA, CDR2 YSYEKL. The CDR3 nucleotides are TGCGCCAGCAGCCAAGTAGCGGGAGACCGTCAGTACTTC. This sequence encodes CASSQVAGDRQYF.

The chain has TRBV9 and TRBJ2-1, with D maybe TRBD1 (6 bases). V dropped 0 bases and J dropped 0 bases, with 10 bases sitting between them. This CDR3 comprises 16 residues. Germline V gene sequence: CDR1 SGDLS, CDR2 YYNGEE. CDR3 bases: TGTGCCAGCAGCGTAGACGGGACAACCTCCTACAATGAGCAGTTCTTC. Translated: CASSVDGTTSYNEQFF.

There are a few counts of this clonotype. The rearrangement links TRBV7-2 to TRBJ2-2; D ambiguous. The CDR3 is made up of 15 amino acids. The V gene's germline CDR1 is SGHTA and CDR2 FQGNSA. The ends were cut back, 8 bases at V and 5 bases at J, with 18 bases in the middle. The DNA of the CDR3 is TGTGCCAGCCCCGGGTGGCTAGAGCTGACCGGGGAGCTGTTTTTT. Translated, it gives CASPGWLELTGELFF.

The rearrangement joins TRBV30 to TRBJ2-3; 15 positions agree with TRBD2. The ends lost 0 bases at V and 6 bases at J; junction bases unmatched: 1. Germline loops: CDR1 GTSNPN, CDR2 SVGIG (reference sequence). The CDR3 loop spans 15 amino acids. The CDR3: CAWSVGLAGGDTQYF. DNA for the CDR3: TGTGCCTGGAGTGTGGGACTAGCGGGAGGCGATACGCAGTATTTT.

The V call is TRBV28, the J call TRBJ2-1; D unresolved. The germline V gene encodes CDR1 MDHEN and CDR2 SYDVKM. CDR3 length: 13 amino acids. V lost 1 base and J lost 6, with 7 bases in between. CDR3 in DNA: TGTGCCAGCAGTTTATCGAAACCCAATGAGCAGTTCTTC. Translating it yields CASSLSKPNEQFF.

There are many counts of this clonotype. This chain joins TRBV12-3 or TRBV12-4 and TRBJ1-5, with D possibly TRBD1 on 5 matching bases. The CDR3 has 12 amino acids. V lost 9 bases and J lost 7, with 13 bases in between. The chain's CDR3 is CASSTAGQPQHF. DNA of the CDR3: TGTGCCAGTTCGACAGCAGGGCAGCCCCAGCATTTT.

V is TRBV24-1 and J is TRBJ1-5; weak D call: TRBD1 (6 bases). Deletions cut 5 bases from V and 7 bases from J, with 35 bases between. Germline-derived CDR1 and CDR2 are KGHDR and SFDVKD. The CDR3 is 21 residues long. This CDR3 is CATSASRGQGGGTAGSQPQHF. DNA for the CDR3: TGTGCCACCAGTGCTTCCCGGGGTCAGGGTGGGGGCACGGCTGGGAGCCAGCCCCAGCATTTT.

The chain joins TRBV20-1 to TRBJ1-1, with D uncertain. The V and J ends lost 0 bases and 1 base respectively, with 9 bases between them. CDR3 length: 14 residues. In germline, CDR1 is DFQATT, CDR2 SNEGSKA (reference sequence). The DNA of the CDR3 is TGCAGTGCTAGAGATGATGGAGGGAACACTGAAGCTTTCTTT. It codes for CSARDDGGNTEAFF.

This clonotype was counted only a few times. The chain has TRBV2 and TRBJ2-7; D possibly corresponds to TRBD1 (5 bases). The V gene's germline CDR1 is SNHLY and CDR2 FYNNEI. V was pared by 7 bases and J by 4 bases, with 17 bases between. The CDR3 has 14 amino acids. The CDR3 DNA reads as TGTGCCAGCAAAGGTCAGGGTGGTTCGTACGAGCAGTACTTC. It encodes CASKGQGGSYEQYF. The variable domain in full, with the rest retrieved from reference TRBV2 and TRBJ2-7, is EPEVTQTPSHQVTQMGQEVILRCVPISNHLYFYWYRQILGQKVEFLVSFYNNEISEKSEIFDDQFSVERPDGSNFTLKIRSTKLEDSAMYFCASKGQGGSYEQYFGPGTRLTVT.

The chain couples TRBV7-8 to TRBJ1-4, with TRBD1 matching 7 bases. There are 14 residues in the CDR3. The V gene end was trimmed by 6 bases and the J gene end by 3 bases; junction bases not matched to a gene: 4. Germline loops: CDR1 SGHVS, CDR2 FQNEAQ. The CDR3 region is CASRRGPANEKLFF. The CDR3 region has the DNA TGTGCCAGCAGGAGGGGGCCCGCTAATGAAAAACTGTTTTTT.

The rearrangement joins TRBV5-5 to TRBJ2-7; D is possibly TRBD2 (5 bases). Between the trimmed V and J ends, which lost 1 base and 1 base, there was a span of 9 bases. This CDR3 spans 14 amino acids. From germline, CDR1 is SGHKS and CDR2 YYEKEE (reference sequence). The CDR3 region is CASSLTSESYEQYF. Written as DNA, the CDR3 is TGTGCCAGCAGCTTGACTAGTGAGTCCTACGAGCAGTACTTC.

The chain has TRBV20-1 and TRBJ2-5, with 10 bases fitting TRBD2. Germline V gene data show CDR1 as DFQATT and CDR2 as SNEGSKA (reference sequence). The CDR3 consists of 14 residues. V shed 3 bases and J 5 bases; nucleotides not matched to a gene: 6. The CDR3 protein is CSASTSGAGETQYF. CDR3 DNA: TGCAGTGCTAGTACTAGCGGGGCGGGGGAGACCCAGTACTTC.

This clonotype was found a few times. The rearrangement uses TRBV20-1 and TRBJ2-2, with D unresolved. CDR3 length: 13 amino acids. From germline, CDR1 is DFQATT and CDR2 SNEGSKA (reference sequence). V was cut by 3 bases and J by 1 base, with 6 bases left in between. This chain's CDR3 is CSARVGNTGELFF. The CDR3 DNA sequence: TGCAGTGCTAGGGTCGGGAACACCGGGGAGCTGTTTTTT.